This is a list of T cell receptor beta chains from one sample in a study of cytomegalovirus exposure and HLA in healthy donors. TCRdb's copy holds only in-frame clones and misses some; the assay was immunoSEQ multiplex PCR. The sample consists of around 130,000 clones, roughly 80% of them appearing once. The sequenced material came from PBMCs. The receptor source for this set is a female donor in good health and CMV-seronegative. Both conserved end residues are part of each CDR3. Fields, in order: CDR3 protein, J gene, V gene, clone size. Size values are once, few and many counts, or a class for expanded clones, and some rows have none.

CASSDRPGGGELFF,TRBJ2-2,TRBV2,-
CAWSVPGQGWNTEAFF,TRBJ1-1,TRBV30,-
CARSGGGNTEAFF,TRBJ1-1,TRBV27,-
CATSRDRGSTEAFF,TRBJ1-1,TRBV15,few
CASSLRTAYQETQYF,TRBJ2-5,TRBV5-6,once
CASSYATKDLELFF,TRBJ2-2,TRBV6-5,-
CASSLSGEGFYEQYF,TRBJ2-7,TRBV27,-
CASSLAGGGQNEQYF,TRBJ2-7,TRBV2,-
CASSGGRVSNEKLFF,TRBJ1-4,TRBV6-1,-
CASTWTGGYEQYF,TRBJ2-7,TRBV6-6,-
CASSGPAVPQTTDTQYF,TRBJ2-3,TRBV5-4,few
CASSLEAGKTEAFF,TRBJ1-1,TRBV5-1,-
CASTHRDDTEAFF,TRBJ1-1,TRBV5-1,-
CATSNGLELFF,TRBJ1-4,TRBV15,-
CASRDRDSNEKLFF,TRBJ1-4,TRBV27,-
CASSDSRGSDTQYF,TRBJ2-3,TRBV6-4,-
CSVETMSTDTQYF,TRBJ2-3,TRBV29-1,-
CASSLASLAATYNEQFF,TRBJ2-1,TRBV5-8,-
CASTPHRGVGHEQYF,TRBJ2-7,TRBV6-1,-
CASRGSGNYNEQFF,TRBJ2-1,TRBV6-5,-
CASGGQGENEQFF,TRBJ2-1,TRBV11-2,-
CASSEVAQAYEQYF,TRBJ2-7,TRBV25-1,-
CASSEDRGQYF,TRBJ2-3,TRBV5-1,few
CASSFSRGLEQYF,TRBJ2-7,TRBV28,-
CAIADREGVFGKNIQYF,TRBJ2-4,TRBV10-3,-
CASCRGQLNTGELFF,TRBJ2-2,TRBV27,-
CASSFRGDYEQYF,TRBJ2-7,TRBV28,-
CASSSQGILGNTIYF,TRBJ1-3,TRBV28,-
CASSLMGGPGQPQHF,TRBJ1-5,TRBV7-8,few
CASSSGHANTGELFF,TRBJ2-2,TRBV27,-
CASSLESGNTEAFF,TRBJ1-1,TRBV7-8,-
CASSLNRGLGKNIQYF,TRBJ2-4,TRBV5-4,-
CASSIGSGTGYGYTF,TRBJ1-2,TRBV19,-
CASSISTRTLSNYGYTF,TRBJ1-2,TRBV19,-
CASSPLGGMNTEAFF,TRBJ1-1,TRBV5-6,-
CASCPGGREQYF,TRBJ2-7,TRBV28,once
CASSFQGYEQYF,TRBJ2-7,TRBV5-4,-
CASSYAPGQGRKLFF,TRBJ1-4,TRBV6-5,-
CSVTDRDSYEQYF,TRBJ2-7,TRBV29-1,-
CASREGNTEAFF,TRBJ1-1,TRBV27,-
CASTRGKTGANVLTF,TRBJ2-6,TRBV6-5,-
CASRPDHMNTEAFF,TRBJ1-1,TRBV28,-
CASSLAAGGPWETQYF,TRBJ2-5,TRBV7-9,-
CASSYYSGQGAGNEKLFF,TRBJ1-4,TRBV28,-
CASSLDPVSYEQYF,TRBJ2-7,TRBV5-1,-
CASSERGSAGELFF,TRBJ2-2,TRBV6-1,-
CSVETGEGTGELFF,TRBJ2-2,TRBV29-1,-
CASSGQGAYSPLHF,TRBJ1-6,TRBV2,-
CASSPLAGSSYEQYF,TRBJ2-7,TRBV4-2,-
CSSSRTENEQFF,TRBJ2-1,TRBV7-9,-
CASSYSYRQETQYF,TRBJ2-5,TRBV6-5,once
CASSVPGLGNTGELFF,TRBJ2-2,TRBV9,-
CASRAQGSGNTIYF,TRBJ1-3,TRBV5-1,-
CASSRGTSGSREQYF,TRBJ2-7,TRBV11-2,-
CASRAQSGSGEAFF,TRBJ1-1,TRBV28,-